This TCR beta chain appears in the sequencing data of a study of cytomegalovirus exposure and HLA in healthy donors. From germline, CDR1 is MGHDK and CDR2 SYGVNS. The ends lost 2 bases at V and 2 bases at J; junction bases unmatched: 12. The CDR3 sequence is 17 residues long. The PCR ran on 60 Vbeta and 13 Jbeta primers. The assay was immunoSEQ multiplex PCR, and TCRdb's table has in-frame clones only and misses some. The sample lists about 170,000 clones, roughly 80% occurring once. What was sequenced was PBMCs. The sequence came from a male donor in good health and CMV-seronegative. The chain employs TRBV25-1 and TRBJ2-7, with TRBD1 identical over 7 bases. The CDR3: CASSESSNRGPTYEQYF. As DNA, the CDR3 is TGTGCCAGCAGTGAAAGCAGTAACAGGGGCCCAACCTACGAGCAGTACTTC.